The rows below give T cell receptor beta chains drawn from one sample of a study of preoperative IRX-2 immunotherapy in early breast cancer. Using immunoSEQ multiplex PCR, the repertoire was profiled, and TCRdb retains in-frame clones only, with some absent. The sample shows 75,000 to 100,000 clones, around 86% of them seen only once. This specimen consisted of tumor tissue, obtained after IRX-2 immunotherapy. These receptors all stem from a human donor with breast cancer. CDR3s include the opening cysteine and the closing phenylalanine or tryptophan. The D gene is left open where the match is weak. The size of a clone is reported for some rows only, either as once, few or many, or as a class for expanded clones.

TRBV7-1	NA	NA	TRBJ2-1	TGTGCCAGCAGCTTGACTCTATACTACAATGAGCAGTTCTTC	CASSLTLYYNEQFF
TRBV6-8	NA	NA	TRBJ1-2	TGTGCCAGCAGTTTGGGGACATTTAACTATGGCTACACCTTC	CASSLGTFNYGYTF
TRBV5-1	NA	TRBD1	TRBJ1-3	TGCGCCAGCAGCAATCGACAGGGTTCGGGAAACACCATATATTTT	CASSNRQGSGNTIYF
TRBV30	NA	TRBD1	TRBJ1-1	TGTGCCTGGAGCAAAATGGGGACAGGGGGTACTGAAGCTTTCTTT	CAWSKMGTGGTEAFF
TRBV19	NA	NA	TRBJ2-7	TGTGCCAGTAGTACAGGCTACGAGCAGTACTTC	CASSTGYEQYF
TRBV28	NA	NA	TRBJ1-2	TGTGCCAGCACCACTGGAGCGGGGGGCGGCTATGGCTACACCTTC	CASTTGAGGGYGYTF
TRBV10-2	once	TRBD2	TRBJ2-2	TGCGCCAGCAGTGGGGGTAGCGGGGCTAACACCGGGGAGCTGTTTTTT	CASSGGSGANTGELFF
TRBV11-3	once	NA	TRBJ1-3	TGTGCCAGCAGCTTAGGCCTCACCAACTCTGGAAACACCATATATTTT	CASSLGLTNSGNTIYF
TRBV28	NA	TRBD1	TRBJ2-2	TGTGCCAGCCACCGACAGGGGGGAATCTCCGGGGAGCTGTTTTTT	CASHRQGGISGELFF
TRBV5-1	NA	NA	TRBJ1-5	TGCGCCAGCAGCTTGGATGGCAGCCATAGCAATCAGCCCCAGCATTTT	CASSLDGSHSNQPQHF
TRBV7-1	once	NA	TRBJ1-3	TGTGCCAGCAGCCACCGGAGGGCAGCTGGAAACACCATATATTTT	CASSHRRAAGNTIYF
TRBV18	once	NA	TRBJ2-1	TGTGCCAGCTCAACAGGTTACAATGAGCAGTTCTTC	CASSTGYNEQFF
TRBV29-1	NA	NA	TRBJ2-4	TGCAGCGCCCGCGAGGGTGGAAAAAACATTCAGTACTTC	CSAREGGKNIQYF
TRBV6-8	NA	NA	TRBJ1-2	TGTGCCAGCAGTTATAAGGGTTATGGCTACACCTTC	CASSYKGYGYTF
TRBV6-8	few	TRBD1	TRBJ1-2	TGTGCCAGCAGTGGCCGACAGGGGATAGATGGCTACACCTTC	CASSGRQGIDGYTF
TRBV12-2	NA	NA	TRBJ2-1	TGTGCCTCCTATAGACAGGGCGCATTAAAAGAGCAGTTCTTC	CASYRQGALKEQFF
TRBV30	NA	NA	TRBJ1-1	TGTGCCTGGAGTGTAATCGGCACTGAAGCTTTCTTT	CAWSVIGTEAFF
TRBV18	once	NA	TRBJ1-4	TGTGCCAGCTCATTGAACGGAGACTATGAAAAACTGTTTTTT	CASSLNGDYEKLFF
TRBV19	NA	NA	TRBJ2-3	TGTGCCAGTAGTAAGGCGGGACAGGATACGCAGTATTTT	CASSKAGQDTQYF
TRBV7-7	NA	TRBD1	TRBJ1-5	TGTGCTAGCAGCTTAAATCGGACAGGGGGCTGCAATCAGCCCCAGCATTTT	CASSLNRTGGCNQPQHF
TRBV11-3	NA	NA	TRBJ1-1	TGTGCCAGCAGCCTGCAAGGCAGGGACACTGAAGCTTTCTTT	CASSLQGRDTEAFF
TRBV23-1	NA	NA	TRBJ1-1	TGCGCCAGCAGTCAATCCTTTAGCGCAGGGGCTTTCTTT	CASSQSFSAGAFF
TRBV5-1	NA	NA	TRBJ2-2	TGCGCCAGCAGCCGTGGTGCAGGGGGGGCCGGGGAGCTGTTTTTT	CASSRGAGGAGELFF
TRBV6-8	NA	TRBD1	TRBJ1-2	TGTGCCAGCAGCCGGGACAGGGGGAACTATGGCTACACCTTC	CASSRDRGNYGYTF
TRBV19	NA	NA	TRBJ1-5	TGTGCCAGTGGGTTGGGGGGCAATCAGCCCCAGCATTTT	CASGLGGNQPQHF
TRBV19	NA	NA	TRBJ1-2	TGTGCCAGTAGTATATATCAAAGTGAGGGAGGCTACACCTTC	CASSIYQSEGGYTF
TRBV6-4	NA	NA	TRBJ2-3	TGTGCCAGCAGTTACACGACTGGGACAGATACGCAGTATTTT	CASSYTTGTDTQYF
TRBV7-8	NA	NA	TRBJ1-4	TGTGCCAGCAGCTTGGATTCAGGGTCTAATGAAAAACTGTTTTTT	CASSLDSGSNEKLFF
TRBV19	once	NA	TRBJ1-2	TGTGCCAGTAGACAGATCTATGGCTACACCTTC	CASRQIYGYTF
TRBV19	NA	NA	TRBJ1-1	TGTGCCAGTAGCGCCGGACCTAGGAACACTGAAGCTTTCTTT	CASSAGPRNTEAFF
TRBV6-7	NA	NA	TRBJ1-1	TGTGCCAGCAGTTACTCGGGGGGCACTGAAGCTTTCTTT	CASSYSGGTEAFF
TRBV19	NA	TRBD2	TRBJ2-2	TGTGCCAGTAGTATAGGTAGCGGGGTAACCGGGGAGCTGTTTTTT	CASSIGSGVTGELFF
TRBV19	once	NA	TRBJ2-6	TGTGCCAGTAGTATCCCAGGGGCTGGGGCCAACGTCCTGACTTTC	CASSIPGAGANVLTF
TRBV19	NA	NA	TRBJ2-3	TGTGCCAGTAGTATACAGGGTGGAGATACGCAGTATTTT	CASSIQGGDTQYF
TRBV5-1	NA	TRBD2	TRBJ2-1	TGCGCCAGCAGCTTGTATTCGCGGGGGAACAATGAGCAGTTCTTC	CASSLYSRGNNEQFF
TRBV11-3	NA	TRBD1	TRBJ2-1	TGTGCCAGCAGCTCATCGAAAACAGGGGGGAGTGAGCAGTTCTTC	CASSSSKTGGSEQFF
TRBV6-8	NA	TRBD1	TRBJ1-1	TGTGCCATCACCCGGGACAGGGGGCGGGTCGCTGAAGCTTTCTTT	CAITRDRGRVAEAFF
TRBV6-8	once	TRBD2	TRBJ2-1	TGTGCCAGCAGGACTAGCGGGGGCACCTACAATGAGCAGTTCTTC	CASRTSGGTYNEQFF
TRBV10-1	NA	TRBD1	TRBJ2-3	TGCGCCAGCAGTATACGGACAGGGGCCACAGATACGCAGTATTTT	CASSIRTGATDTQYF
TRBV19	NA	TRBD2	TRBJ2-3	TGTGCCAGTAATTGTAGCGGGAGCCGTTCAGATACGCAGTATTTT	CASNCSGSRSDTQYF
TRBV19	NA	TRBD1	TRBJ2-3	TGTGCCAGTAGTATTACAGGGGGGACAGATACGCAGTATTTT	CASSITGGTDTQYF
TRBV28	NA	TRBD2	TRBJ2-7	TGTGCCAGCGGTCCATGGCGGGAGGCCTACGAGCAGTACTTC	CASGPWREAYEQYF
TRBV6-8	once	TRBD1	TRBJ2-3	TGTGCCATCAGTAGGGACAGGGGGCAAGATACGCAGTATTTT	CAISRDRGQDTQYF
TRBV7-1	NA	TRBD2	TRBJ2-5	TGTGCCAGCAGCGCCAGACTAGCGGGGGGGCCGGAGACCCAGTACTTC	CASSARLAGGPETQYF
TRBV6-8	NA	TRBD2	TRBJ2-2	TGTGCCAGCACCGCCGGGACTAGTACCGGGGAGCTGTTTTTT	CASTAGTSTGELFF
TRBV6-8	NA	NA	TRBJ2-3	TGTGCCAGCAGTTACATGGCGGTTAGCACAGATACGCAGTATTTT	CASSYMAVSTDTQYF
TRBV1	NA	NA	TRBJ2-6	TGCGCCAGCAGCCAAGTATCGTCCCGGGGCCCCGGGGCCAACGTCCTGACTTTC	CASSQVSSRGPGANVLTF
TRBV9	NA	NA	TRBJ1-2	TGTGCCAGCAGCGTTCTACAGGACGGGGTCTATGGCTACACCTTC	CASSVLQDGVYGYTF
TRBV19	NA	NA	TRBJ1-2	TGTGCCAGTAGTATCCCATCGGGAGGCTACACCTTC	CASSIPSGGYTF
TRBV6-8	NA	NA	TRBJ1-2	TGTGCCAGCAGTGAGGGGAGGGAAGATGGCTACACCTTC	CASSEGREDGYTF
TRBV5-1	NA	NA	TRBJ1-2	TGCGCCAGCAGCTCGACTCAGGGGAGTGCTAACTATGGCTACACCTTC	CASSSTQGSANYGYTF
TRBV7-6	NA	TRBD1	TRBJ1-1	TGTGCCAGCAGCTGGACAGGGGCCCTGAGGCCTGAAGCTTTCTTT	CASSWTGALRPEAFF
TRBV30	NA	NA	TRBJ1-2	TGTGCCTGGAGTGCAACAATGCGGGACTATGGCTACACCTTC	CAWSATMRDYGYTF